Listed here are 24 T cell receptor beta chains from one sample, sequenced in a study of T cells in Graves' hyperthyroidism and ophthalmopathy. The investigators amplified TCR beta CDR3 regions from RNA transcripts. Initially, a first-round RT-PCR of the TCR CDR3 employed the HTBI primer set. One entry per CDR3 protein results from TCRdb running MiXCR on the multiplex PCR reads. The data show some 600,000 distinct CDR3 sequences, with approximately 13% seen just once and around 5.4% held by the top ten. The sequenced sample consisted of blood. The receptors were sampled from a woman aged 30 to 39 with Graves' hyperthyroidism that later progressed to Graves' ophthalmopathy.

This clonotype was detected only a few times. The chain is built from TRBV10-3 and TRBJ2-7; 11 bases align to TRBD2. Germline trimming cut 1 base from V and 3 bases from J; bases unmatched to any gene: 2. CDR1 and CDR2 (germline): ENHRY, SYGVKD. The CDR3 has 15 residues. Written as DNA, the CDR3 is TGTGCCATCAGTGAGTTGACTAGCGGGATCTACGAGCAGTACTTC. It codes for CAISELTSGIYEQYF.

This clonotype occurred a few times. The gene calls are TRBV6-1 and TRBJ1-1; D is perhaps TRBD1 (6 bases). This CDR3 has 11 residues. CDR1 and CDR2 (germline): MNHNS, SASEGT. Deletions cut 7 bases from V and 10 bases from J, with 13 bases between. CDR3 protein: CASKNPQGAFF. CDR3 coding DNA: TGTGCCAGCAAAAACCCACAGGGAGCTTTCTTT.

The V call is TRBV12-3 or TRBV12-4, the J call TRBJ2-2, with 13 bases aligning to TRBD2. The V and J ends lost 4 bases and 4 bases, in that order; junction bases with no gene match: 9. The CDR3 runs 18 residues. The CDR3 sequence: CASSSQGLAGVGTGELFF. For the CDR3, the DNA is TGTGCCAGCAGTTCCCAAGGACTAGCGGGAGTTGGCACCGGGGAGCTGTTTTTT.

CDR3 sequence: CATSDFPSNQPQHF. CDR3 nucleotides: TGTGCCACCAGTGATTTTCCCAGCAATCAGCCCCAGCATTTT. The chain joins TRBV24-1 to TRBJ1-5, with D unclear. V shed 1 base and J shed 1 base, with 4 bases lying between them. This CDR3 comprises 14 residues. Germline CDR1 KGHDR, CDR2 SFDVKD.

This clonotype was seen only a few times. The chain combines TRBV19 with TRBJ2-3; D gene ambiguous. Between the trimmed V and J ends, which lost 4 bases and 8 bases, there was a span of 19 bases. In germline, CDR1 is LNHDA, CDR2 SQIVND (reference sequence). The CDR3 totals 15 residues. The CDR3 loop reads CASSTPEDFERTQYF. DNA of the CDR3: TGTGCCAGTAGTACCCCTGAGGATTTTGAACGTACGCAGTATTTT.

This clonotype has ten or more counts. The V call is TRBV2, the J call TRBJ1-1; D ambiguous. The CDR3 has 13 amino acids. Germline CDR1 reads SNHLY; CDR2 reads FYNNEI. V gave up 3 bases and J gave up 4 bases, with 9 bases separating them. The CDR3 region is CASSDRRGTEAFF. The CDR3 DNA reads TGTGCCAGCAGTGACCGAAGAGGCACTGAAGCTTTCTTT.

The chain employs TRBV12-3 or TRBV12-4 and TRBJ2-3, with a weak D call TRBD2 (7 bases). V was cut by 3 bases and J by 0 bases, with 13 bases left in between. The CDR3 consists of 16 residues. The CDR3 DNA sequence: TGTGCCAGCAGTTTGATCCGGGGGGCGAGCACAGATACGCAGTATTTT. Translating it yields CASSLIRGASTDTQYF.

This clonotype was seen ten or more times. The chain recombines TRBV28 with TRBJ1-3; 9 bases fit TRBD1. Germline values: CDR1 MDHEN, CDR2 SYDVKM. The junction had 1 base not matched to a gene; V was cut back by 4 bases and J by 3 bases. This CDR3 region has 14 residues. The CDR3, as DNA: TGTGCCAGCAGTTCGGGACAGGGTGGAAACACCATATATTTT. Its protein product is CASSSGQGGNTIYF. Based on the CDR3 plus reference TRBV28 and TRBJ1-3, the full variable domain is DVKVTQSSRYLVKRTGEKVFLECVQDMDHENMFWYRQDPGLGLRLIYFSYDVKMKEKGDIPEGYSVSREKKERFSLILESASTNQTSMYLCASSSGQGGNTIYFGEGSWLTVV.

For this clonotype: This may come from a read error, since a much larger clone is one base off. The rearrangement links TRBV30 to TRBJ2-3, with a possible D match to TRBD2 (6 bases). The CDR3 contains 14 residues. The germline CDR1 and CDR2 sequences are GTSNPN and SVGIG (reference sequence). In DNA, the CDR3 is TGTGCCTGGGCCGCAGGACTAACTACAGATACGCACTATTTT. It is translated as CAWAAGLTTDTHYF.

This clonotype was recorded at least ten times. This rearrangement joins TRBV19 to TRBJ1-3; D call uncertain. Germline values: CDR1 LNHDA, CDR2 SQIVND (reference sequence). This CDR3 spans 16 amino acids. V was clipped by 5 bases and J by 0 bases, with 14 bases between them. This CDR3 is CASSVDGILSGNTIYF. The CDR3 region has the DNA TGTGCCAGTAGTGTTGATGGGATTCTCTCTGGAAACACCATATATTTT.

This clonotype appeared many times. The J gene is TRBJ1-5, the V gene TRBV12-3 or TRBV12-4, with TRBD1 as a possible D gene (5 bases). CDR3 size: 14 residues. Trimming left V 3 bases short and J 4 bases short, with 10 bases between. CDR3: CASSFARANQPQHF. Here the CDR3 DNA reads TGTGCCAGCAGTTTCGCCAGGGCGAATCAGCCCCAGCATTTT.

This chain joins TRBV19 and TRBJ2-2, with 9 bases identical to TRBD2. The germline CDR1 and CDR2 sequences are LNHDA and SQIVND (reference sequence). CDR3 length: 16 residues. Trimming removed 3 bases from V and 7 bases from J; junction bases left unmatched: 9. Here the CDR3 reads CASSIGGGRARGELFF. CDR3 DNA: TGTGCCAGTAGTATTGGGGGCGGGAGGGCCCGCGGGGAGCTGTTTTTT.

This clonotype showed up many times. The chain joins TRBV6-1 to TRBJ2-1; the match to TRBD2 covers 9 bases. Germline V gene sequence: CDR1 MNHNS, CDR2 SASEGT. This CDR3 is 14 amino acids long. V trimming: 5 bases; J trimming: 6 bases; junction bases outside the gene matches: 5. The CDR3 is CASSLAGVLNEQFF. The CDR3 DNA follows: TGTGCCAGCAGTTTAGCGGGAGTTCTCAATGAGCAGTTCTTC.

This clonotype was picked up many times. The J gene is TRBJ1-2, the V gene TRBV30; 10 bases match TRBD1. Trimming took 3 bases from V and 8 from J; bases not matched to a gene: 6. This CDR3 contains 13 residues. Looked up from germline, CDR1 is GTSNPN and CDR2 is SVGIG (reference sequence). CDR3 protein: CAWSPGQGSGYTF. The DNA for the CDR3 is TGTGCCTGGAGCCCGGGACAGGGGAGCGGCTACACCTTC.

A word on this clonotype: Given a much more abundant clone one base away, this may be a read error. This chain's CDR3 is CAWTGGLLRADYTF. CDR3 in DNA: TGTGCCTGGACAGGGGGCCTTTTGCGCGCTGACTACACCTTC. V is TRBV30 and J is TRBJ1-2; TRBD1 agrees at 8 bases. V lost 4 bases, J lost 10 bases, and 14 bases stayed unmatched. The germline CDR1 and CDR2 sequences are GTSNPN and SVGIG (reference sequence). The CDR3 consists of 14 residues.

This clonotype was detected ten times or more. V gene TRBV27 combines with J gene TRBJ2-1; TRBD1 agrees at 7 bases. Germline V CDR1 and CDR2: MNHEY, SMNVEV (reference sequence). The CDR3 sequence is 15 residues long. The V and J ends lost 4 bases and 4 bases, in that order; junction bases with no gene match: 7. The CDR3 spells CASSSRQGVYNEQFF. The CDR3 nucleotides are TGTGCCAGCAGTTCCCGACAGGGAGTTTACAATGAGCAGTTCTTC.

This clonotype appeared many times. V is TRBV6-2 or TRBV6-3 and J is TRBJ2-1; weak D call: TRBD2 (6 bases). Germline V gene lookup returns CDR1 MNHEY and CDR2 SVGEGT. The CDR3 spans 17 residues. The V end lost 5 bases, the J end lost 0 bases, and 17 bases lay between the germline ends. The DNA of the CDR3 is TGTGCCAGCAGTGGCCGGGACTCGTGGAGCTCCTACAATGAGCAGTTCTTC. This gives the protein CASSGRDSWSSYNEQFF.

This clonotype was detected only once. This chain joins TRBV30 and TRBJ1-1; 9 nucleotides agree with TRBD1. Looked up from germline, CDR1 is GTSNPN and CDR2 is SVGIG (reference sequence). CDR3 size: 17 residues. Trimming removed 1 base from V and 10 bases from J; junction bases left unmatched: 19. The CDR3 DNA reads TGTGCCTGGAGTGGCGACCGTTCATACAGGGGGCACGGCGGAGCTTTCTTT. Translation gives CAWSGDRSYRGHGGAFF.

This clonotype has at least ten counts. This chain links TRBV6-1 with TRBJ1-1; the D is unclear. Germline V gives CDR1 MNHNS, CDR2 SASEGT. V dropped 9 bases and J dropped 1 base, with 12 bases sitting between them. The length of the CDR3 is 13 residues. The CDR3 here is CASSGSENTEAFF. The CDR3, as DNA: TGTGCCAGTTCAGGATCAGAGAACACTGAAGCTTTCTTT.

This clonotype was recorded many times. The chain links TRBV6-4 to TRBJ2-1, with D possibly TRBD2 on 5 matching bases. The CDR3 consists of 14 residues. Germline lookup yields CDR1 MRHNA and CDR2 SNTAGT. V dropped 6 bases and J dropped 4 bases, with 13 bases sitting between them. CDR3 amino acids: CASSPGIEYNEQFF. DNA of the CDR3: TGTGCCAGCAGCCCCGGGATCGAGTACAATGAGCAGTTCTTC.

This clonotype showed up just a few times. The CDR3 loop reads CATRTGPIGDTQYF. The CDR3 coding sequence is TGTGCCACCCGGACAGGACCCATTGGAGATACGCAGTATTTT. V gene TRBV10-3 combines with J gene TRBJ2-3; 7 bases map to TRBD1. The CDR3 has 14 residues. The germline V gene encodes CDR1 ENHRY and CDR2 SYGVKD. Trimming at V came to 10 bases and at J to 5 bases, leaving 12 bases not matched to a gene.

V and J are TRBV11-2 and TRBJ2-1, with 16 bases identical to TRBD2. Germline trimming cut 8 bases from V and 6 bases from J; bases unmatched to any gene: 1. The V gene's germline CDR1 is SGHAT and CDR2 FQNNGV. The CDR3 has 14 amino acids. The CDR3 region is CASGTSGGGNEQFF. Written as DNA, the CDR3 is TGTGCCAGCGGGACTAGCGGGGGGGGCAATGAGCAGTTCTTC.

The chain is built from TRBV12-5 and TRBJ2-5; TRBD1 matches at 7 bases. Per germline, CDR1 LGHNT and CDR2 FRNRAP. The CDR3 is 14 residues long. Trimming cost V 7 bases and J 3 bases; bases outside gene matches: 8. The CDR3 loop reads CASAPDRTEETQYF. The CDR3, as DNA: TGTGCTAGTGCCCCGGACAGGACTGAAGAGACCCAGTACTTC.

In this sample, this clonotype turned up many times. J is TRBJ2-1 and V is TRBV20-1; tentatively, D is TRBD1 or TRBD2 (5 bases each). The germline gives CDR1 DFQATT, CDR2 SNEGSKA (reference sequence). The CDR3 is 17 amino acids. Trimming pared 0 bases from V and 0 bases from J, leaving 15 bases between. The CDR3: CSARDTSGRASYNEQFF. In nucleotides, the CDR3 is TGCAGTGCTAGAGATACCTCGGGGCGGGCCTCCTACAATGAGCAGTTCTTC.